What follows are 3 T cell receptor beta chains derived from one specimen sequenced in a study of blood T cells in healthy people across ages. Through a sample-barcoded 5' primer and a J-beta primer mix, a second PCR was run for roughly 6 to 12 cycles. TCRdb itself ran the 5' RACE reads through MiXCR, one entry per CDR3 protein. The sample has 1.5 million to 2 million distinct CDR3 sequences; over 25% are singletons. Sequencing used blood. The receptors shown here come from a woman under 40 in good health.

This clonotype came up a few times. The V gene is TRBV5-1, the J gene TRBJ2-1; 10 bases agree with TRBD1. CDR1 SGHRS and CDR2 YFSETQ come from the germline V gene. After removal of 2 bases from V and 10 bases from J, the junction contained 9 bases not matched to a gene. The CDR3 totals 15 residues. Written as DNA, the CDR3 is TGCGCCAGCAGCTTCACGGACAGGGGGTCTAGGGAGCAGTTCTTC. Amino acids: CASSFTDRGSREQFF.

This chain links TRBV4-2 with TRBJ2-4; tentatively, D is TRBD2 (9 bases). Matching the DNA end better, TRBJ2-7 makes the J call doubtful. This CDR3 has 16 residues. The V gene's germline CDR1 is LGHNA and CDR2 YNFKEQ. CDR3 DNA: TGTGCCAGCAGCCAAGGCTTAGCGGGGGACAGGTACGAGCAGTACTTC. This codes for CASSQGLAGDRYEQYF.

This clonotype was observed a handful of times. The chain couples TRBV12-3 or TRBV12-4 to TRBJ2-1, with 10 bases fitting TRBD1. Trimming at V came to 11 bases and at J to 4 bases, leaving 14 bases not matched to a gene. This CDR3 has 16 residues. Here the CDR3 DNA reads TGTGCCGGCACCAAAGACTGGGACAGGGGTTACAATGAGCAGTTCTTC. The encoded protein is CAGTKDWDRGYNEQFF.